A selection of T cell receptor beta chains follows, all from one sample in a study of beta chain features in type 1 diabetes. Data came from immunoSEQ multiplex PCR; TCRdb stores just in-frame clones and leaves some out. This sample has around 140,000 clones; approximately 13% occur once, and the top ten carry 1% to 1.5%. The sample comprised central memory CD4+ T cells from blood. These receptors were collected from a man aged 18 to 30 with type 1 diabetes. Each CDR3 is given with its conserved first and last residue. Each record gives: V gene, D gene, clone size, J gene, CDR3 protein, CDR3 DNA. D genes are given only for firm matches. Expanded clones get a size class; other rows say once, few or many, or leave the size out.

TRBV6-5,-,few,TRBJ2-6,CASRLQRGANVLTF,TGTGCCAGCAGGCTGCAGCGGGGGGCCAACGTCCTGACTTTC
TRBV6-5,-,few,TRBJ1-1,CASSAGQWNTEAFF,TGTGCCAGCAGTGCAGGACAGTGGAACACTGAAGCTTTCTTT
TRBV28,TRBD1,-,TRBJ2-1,CASKWDSDYNEQFF,TGTGCCAGCAAATGGGACAGTGATTACAATGAGCAGTTCTTC
TRBV4-2,TRBD2,many,TRBJ2-3,CASSPLGGGAAADTQYF,TGTGCCAGCAGCCCCCTTGGCGGGGGGGCGGCAGCAGATACGCAGTATTTT
TRBV30,-,many,TRBJ1-3,CAWREELGNTIYF,TGTGCCTGGAGAGAAGAACTTGGAAACACCATATATTTT
TRBV30,-,few,TRBJ2-1,CAWSVLGDIQFVGEQFF,TGTGCCTGGAGTGTACTTGGGGACATTCAGTTCGTAGGTGAGCAGTTCTTC
TRBV5-4,-,many,TRBJ2-7,CASSFGQPGSYEQYF,TGTGCCAGCAGCTTCGGACAGCCGGGCTCCTACGAGCAGTACTTC
TRBV4-2,TRBD1,-,TRBJ2-5,CASSQGDRGSLETQYF,TGTGCCAGCAGCCAAGGGGACAGGGGAAGTTTGGAGACCCAGTACTTC
TRBV15,-,-,TRBJ1-6,CATSRDLYNSPLHF,TGTGCCACCAGCAGAGACCTCTATAATTCACCCCTCCACTTT
TRBV10-3,-,few,TRBJ1-1,CAISEVTGMNTEAFF,TGTGCCATCAGTGAAGTCACGGGTATGAACACTGAAGCTTTCTTT
TRBV19,-,-,TRBJ1-6,CASSIESTGDVSPLHF,TGTGCCAGTAGTATAGAATCGACCGGTGATGTTTCACCCCTCCACTTT
TRBV7-2,TRBD2,-,TRBJ2-1,CASSTRDYRNEQFF,TGTGCCAGCAGCACCCGGGACTATCGGAATGAGCAGTTCTTC
TRBV7-2,-,-,TRBJ2-3,CASSSRPRSTDTQYF,TGTGCCAGCAGCTCCCGACCCCGATCCACAGATACGCAGTATTTT
TRBV29-1,-,-,TRBJ2-5,CSVFSPNQETQYF,TGCAGCGTTTTCAGCCCCAACCAAGAGACCCAGTACTTC
TRBV7-8,TRBD1,few,TRBJ1-1,CASSSRGAAFF,TGTGCCAGCAGCTCCAGGGGGGCGGCTTTCTTT
TRBV4-2,-,few,TRBJ1-2,CASSQDKDNYGYTF,TGTGCCAGCAGCCAAGATAAAGACAACTATGGCTACACCTTC
TRBV10-3,TRBD2,many,TRBJ2-1,CAISESTSGGDEQFF,TGTGCCATCAGTGAGTCAACTAGCGGGGGCGATGAGCAGTTCTTC
TRBV6-1,TRBD1,few,TRBJ1-5,CASSEAGTEGNQPQHF,TGTGCCAGCAGTGAAGCCGGGACAGAGGGCAATCAGCCCCAGCATTTT
TRBV20-1,-,-,TRBJ1-2,CSAQAGDGYTF,TGCAGTGCCCAAGCGGGGGATGGCTACACCTTC
TRBV4-2,-,few,TRBJ2-3,CASSQGGSVADTQYF,TGTGCCAGCAGCCAAGGGGGTAGCGTGGCAGATACGCAGTATTTT
TRBV29-1,-,few,TRBJ2-7,CSVLQPASYEQYF,TGCAGCGTTTTACAGCCGGCCTCCTACGAGCAGTACTTC
TRBV5-1,TRBD1,-,TRBJ1-1,CASSDGQGAMRAFF,TGCGCCAGCAGCGACGGACAGGGGGCTATGAGGGCTTTCTTT
TRBV5-1,TRBD1,few,TRBJ2-1,CASSLGTGEHNEQFF,TGCGCCAGCAGCTTGGGGACAGGGGAACACAATGAGCAGTTCTTC
TRBV30,-,few,TRBJ1-2,CAWSLGQSYGYTF,TGTGCCTGGAGCCTCGGACAGAGCTATGGCTACACCTTC
TRBV25-1,-,few,TRBJ1-5,CASSDRLKSQPQHF,TGTGCCAGCAGTGACCGATTAAAAAGTCAGCCCCAGCATTTT
TRBV7-9,-,few,TRBJ2-1,CASTPRAYNEQFF,TGTGCCAGCACCCCTCGGGCCTACAATGAGCAGTTCTTC
TRBV5-1,-,many,TRBJ1-1,CASSPSGGQNTEAFF,TGCGCCAGCAGCCCCAGTGGGGGGCAGAACACTGAAGCTTTCTTT
TRBV10-1,-,-,TRBJ2-7,CASSDGSYEQYF,TGCGCCAGCAGTGACGGTTCCTACGAGCAGTACTTC
TRBV10-3,-,few,TRBJ1-1,CAISELGKDTEAFF,TGTGCCATCAGTGAGCTGGGAAAGGACACTGAAGCTTTCTTT
TRBV4-1,TRBD2,-,TRBJ2-3,CASSQGPSGNTDTQYF,TGCGCCAGCAGCCAGGGCCCTAGCGGGAACACAGATACGCAGTATTTT